A selection of T cell receptor beta chains follows, all from one sample in a study of T-cell memory formation after mild COVID-19. TCRdb processed the 5' RACE reads anew with MiXCR; each CDR3 protein has one entry. The sample includes roughly 340,000 distinct CDR3 sequences, less than 25% of them seen just once. Sequenced sample: PBMCs or a T cell subset sorted from them (not recorded which). All receptors derive from a young man who had mild COVID-19 (a few samples of this study predate the infection). Cell type and time point are not known. CDR3s include the opening cysteine and the closing phenylalanine or tryptophan. D genes are given only for firm matches. Only part of the rows carry a size: once, few, many, or a class if the clone is expanded.

V gene	clone size	D gene	J gene	CDR3 DNA	CDR3 protein
TRBV6-2/TRBV6-3	NA	NA	TRBJ2-2	TGTGCCAGCAGTTACTCGGCCGCCGCGAACACCGGGGAGCTGTTTTTT	CASSYSAAANTGELFF
TRBV7-2	NA	TRBD1	TRBJ2-7	TGTGCCAGCAGCGTACTTTACAGGGGCGAGCAGTACTTC	CASSVLYRGEQYF
TRBV6-2/TRBV6-3	NA	NA	TRBJ2-7	TGTGCCAGCAGTTTTGACCTCTACGAGCAGTACTTC	CASSFDLYEQYF
TRBV9	few	TRBD1	TRBJ2-3	TGTGCCAGCAGCGATGGACAGGGCCCAAGCACAGATACGCAGTATTTT	CASSDGQGPSTDTQYF
TRBV10-1	few	TRBD2	TRBJ2-1	TGCGCCAGCAGTGATGCGGGGGACCGACCTGGCTCCTACAATGAGCAGTTCTTC	CASSDAGDRPGSYNEQFF
TRBV5-1	NA	NA	TRBJ2-5	TGCGCCAGCAACCCCTGGCGGGGGCCTCAAGAGACCCAGTACTTC	CASNPWRGPQETQYF
TRBV7-2	few	NA	TRBJ2-1	TGTGCCAGCAGCTTAAATCGATTCTCGGGCTACAATGAGCAGTTCTTC	CASSLNRFSGYNEQFF
TRBV3-1	few	NA	TRBJ2-3	TGTGCCAGCAGCCCGAGCCAGGGGGGGACAGATACGCAGTATTTT	CASSPSQGGTDTQYF
TRBV7-2	few	NA	TRBJ2-3	TGTGCCAGCAGCTTAGACGCAGGCACAGATACGCAGTATTTT	CASSLDAGTDTQYF
TRBV7-9	NA	NA	TRBJ1-2	TGTGCCAGCAGCTTAATAAGTCCCGGGTATGGTGGCTACACCTTC	CASSLISPGYGGYTF
TRBV28	NA	TRBD1	TRBJ2-1	TGTGCCAGCAGTAGACCCTTGGGGACAGTCAAGCAGTTCTTC	CASSRPLGTVKQFF
TRBV12-3/TRBV12-4	NA	NA	TRBJ2-4	TGTGCCAGCAGTTTTTGGGGGACGGACATTCAGTACTTC	CASSFWGTDIQYF
TRBV7-2	NA	NA	TRBJ1-6	TGTGCCAGCAGCTTAGTGGAGGACTCACCCCTCCACTTT	CASSLVEDSPLHF
TRBV27	few	TRBD1	TRBJ1-5	TGTGCCAGCAGTTTTAGACAGGGCCTTCACCAGCCCCAGCATTTT	CASSFRQGLHQPQHF
TRBV24-1	NA	NA	TRBJ2-7	TGTGCCACCAGTGCCGCGCCCAAGGGGGGGCACGGATTAAACGAGCAGTACTTC	CATSAAPKGGHGLNEQYF
TRBV30	few	NA	TRBJ1-1	TGTGCCTGGAGTCGGGAGATGGACACTGAAGCTTTCTTT	CAWSREMDTEAFF
TRBV7-8	many	NA	TRBJ2-5	TGTGCCAGCAGCGTAATGCGAACAGTAGAAGAGACCCAGTACTTC	CASSVMRTVEETQYF
TRBV12-3/TRBV12-4	few	NA	TRBJ2-7	TGTGCCAGCAGTTCAGGGACCGGGTTCTACGAGCAGTACTTC	CASSSGTGFYEQYF
TRBV7-8	NA	NA	TRBJ2-1	TGTGCCAGCACCAAGGATGCAGTATCCTACAATGAGCAGTTCTTC	CASTKDAVSYNEQFF
TRBV6-5	NA	NA	TRBJ2-1	TGTGCCAGCAGTTACTTTTCGGGCGCGACCTCCTACAATGAGCAGTTCTTC	CASSYFSGATSYNEQFF
TRBV10-3	few	TRBD2	TRBJ2-1	TGTGCCATCAGCTCGACTAGCGGATACAATGAGCAGTTCTTC	CAISSTSGYNEQFF
TRBV2	NA	TRBD1	TRBJ1-1	TGTGCCGGTGGACAGGGGATGAACACTGAAGCTTTCTTT	CAGGQGMNTEAFF
TRBV24-1	few	TRBD2	TRBJ2-1	TGTGCCACCAGCACCAGCGGGGGGACCTACAATGAGCAGTTCTTC	CATSTSGGTYNEQFF
TRBV27	NA	TRBD2	TRBJ2-5	TGTGCCAGCAGTCCGGGGGGGCATTGGGAGACCCAGTACTTC	CASSPGGHWETQYF
TRBV6-5	NA	NA	TRBJ2-3	TGTGCCAGCAGTTACTCGGGGGATCCTAGCACAGATACGCAGTATTTT	CASSYSGDPSTDTQYF
TRBV4-1	NA	NA	TRBJ1-1	TGCGCCAGCAGCCCCCTTGGATATCGGACTGAAGCTTTCTTT	CASSPLGYRTEAFF
TRBV15	many	NA	TRBJ1-1	TGTGCCACCCAATCCACAGGGAACACTGAAGCTTTCTTT	CATQSTGNTEAFF
TRBV6-2/TRBV6-3	NA	TRBD2	TRBJ2-1	TGTGCCAGCAGTCGGACTAGCGGGGAGGCGGGAAATGAGCAGTTCTTC	CASSRTSGEAGNEQFF
TRBV4-3	few	NA	TRBJ1-2	TGCGCCAGCAGCCAAGCTTATGGGTGGGGGGATGGCTACACCTTC	CASSQAYGWGDGYTF
TRBV5-1	NA	TRBD1	TRBJ2-5	TGCGCCAGCAGCTTGGGACGAACAGGGGAAGAGACCCAGTACTTC	CASSLGRTGEETQYF
TRBV7-9	NA	NA	TRBJ2-1	TGTGCCAGCAGCTTAGGATCCTTTTACAATGAGCAGTTCTTC	CASSLGSFYNEQFF
TRBV9	NA	TRBD1	TRBJ1-2	TGTGCCAGCAGCGCAACAGGGACAGGGCTTAACTATGGCTACACCTTC	CASSATGTGLNYGYTF
TRBV28	few	NA	TRBJ2-4	TGTGCCAGCATGAGAGGGCAGGGCATTCAGTACTTC	CASMRGQGIQYF
TRBV9	many	NA	TRBJ2-7	TGTGCCAGCAGCGTGACACCGGGACCCTACGAGCAGTACTTC	CASSVTPGPYEQYF
TRBV10-3	NA	NA	TRBJ1-1	TGTGCCATCAGTACAGGACCGGTCTACACTGAAGCTTTCTTT	CAISTGPVYTEAFF
TRBV20-1	NA	NA	TRBJ1-1	TGCAGTGCTAGAGATCAGGCAGGGGACACTGAAGCTTTCTTT	CSARDQAGDTEAFF
TRBV20-1	NA	NA	TRBJ1-1	TGCAGTTCTAGCGATCTGAGGGGTAGCACTGAAGCTTTCTTT	CSSSDLRGSTEAFF
TRBV3-1	NA	NA	TRBJ2-1	TGTGCCAGCAGCCAGGCGGGACTGGCAAGGAATGAGCAGTTCTTC	CASSQAGLARNEQFF
TRBV5-1	few	NA	TRBJ2-5	TGCGCCAGCAGCTTTAGGGCAGGGAACCAAGAGACCCAGTACTTC	CASSFRAGNQETQYF
TRBV9	few	NA	TRBJ1-5	TGTGCCAGCAGCCCCTTTCCAGCCCCTGATCAGCCCCAGCATTTT	CASSPFPAPDQPQHF
TRBV7-9	few	NA	TRBJ1-1	TGTGCCAGCACCACTCCCCCGGGTGAGACTGAAGCTTTCTTT	CASTTPPGETEAFF
TRBV12-3/TRBV12-4	NA	NA	TRBJ1-1	TGTGCCAGCAGTTGGGGTCGGACCCAGACAATGAACACTGAAGCTTTCTTT	CASSWGRTQTMNTEAFF
TRBV20-1	NA	NA	TRBJ2-3	TGCAGTGCTAGTAGGCAGGGGTGGGATACGCAGTATTTT	CSASRQGWDTQYF
TRBV7-2	few	TRBD2	TRBJ2-3	TGTGCCAGCAGCGCCCGAGCAAGCGGGGGCCCACGGGATACGCAGTATTTT	CASSARASGGPRDTQYF
TRBV4-1	few	NA	TRBJ2-7	TGCGCCAGCAGCCTGGACGGGGGCGACTATTACGAGCAGTACTTC	CASSLDGGDYYEQYF
TRBV6-6	NA	NA	TRBJ1-2	TGTGCCAGCAGTTACTCGGCCGGCCTGGATGGCTACACCTTC	CASSYSAGLDGYTF
TRBV20-1	NA	TRBD1	TRBJ2-5	TGCAGTGCACCGACGGAACCCGGGACAGAAGAGACCCAGTACTTC	CSAPTEPGTEETQYF
TRBV4-1	NA	NA	TRBJ1-6	TGCGCCAGCAGCCAGCCCCGGGATAGGGGGTCACCCCTCCACTTT	CASSQPRDRGSPLHF
TRBV12-3/TRBV12-4	NA	TRBD1	TRBJ1-5	TGTGCCAGCAGTTTCCGCCGGACAGGGAGGGATCAGCCCCAGCATTTT	CASSFRRTGRDQPQHF